The 22 T cell receptor beta chains reported below all come from one sample, sequenced in a study of shared clonotypes between healthy human individuals (TCRdb year 2020). Receptor libraries were prepared by the immunoSEQ multiplex PCR assay. The clones in this table, taken by TCRdb from immuneACCESS, are in-frame only. Not every clone is retained; where verified, under half of the shortfall comes from an unresolved V gene, and the cause of the rest is unknown. Across this sample there are about 2 million clones, with roughly 94% seen only once. Of the sample, more than 0.1% falls within the top ten clones. Material: naive CD4+ T cells sorted from blood. The cell subset or site label for this specimen denotes: CD45RA+ positively selected. Receptors were obtained from a man aged 18 to 35 in good health.

The chain combines TRBV7-9 with TRBJ1-1, with TRBD1 matching over 8 bases. Germline-derived CDR1 and CDR2 are SEHNR and FQNEAQ (reference sequence). The ends lost 7 bases at V and 0 bases at J; junction bases unmatched: 4. The CDR3 covers 14 residues. The CDR3 nucleotides read TGTGCCAGCATTGACAGGGGAATGAACACTGAAGCTTTCTTT. Residues: CASIDRGMNTEAFF. Variable domain in full (rest from reference TRBV7-9 and TRBJ1-1): DTGVSQNPRHKITKRGQNVTFRCDPISEHNRLYWYRQTLGQGPEFLTYFQNEAQLEKSRLLSDRFSAERPKGSFSTLEIQRTEQGDSAMYLCASIDRGMNTEAFFGQGTRLTVV.

The chain is built from TRBV19 and TRBJ2-4; TRBD1 or TRBD2 may be the D gene (5 bases each). V shed 8 bases and J shed 0 bases, with 23 bases lying between them. Looked up from germline, CDR1 is LNHDA and CDR2 is SQIVND (reference sequence). This CDR3 has 18 residues. The CDR3 region is CASRTVLRDGLAKNIQYF. Written as DNA, the CDR3 is TGTGCCAGTCGGACCGTGTTGAGGGACGGGTTAGCCAAAAACATTCAGTACTTC. Together with reference TRBV19 and TRBJ2-4, the CDR3 gives the full variable domain: DGGITQSPKYLFRKEGQNVTLSCEQNLNHDAMYWYRQDPGQGLRLIYYSQIVNDFQKGDIAEGYSVSREKKESFPLTVTSAQKNPTAFYLCASRTVLRDGLAKNIQYFGAGTRLSVL.

This sequence joins TRBV6-1 and TRBJ1-5; D is uncertain. CDR3 length equals 11 residues. V was pared by 7 bases and J by 7 bases, with 8 bases between. CDR1 is MNHNS, CDR2 SASEGT, per germline. CDR3 in DNA: TGTGCCAGCATGGAGGGCCAGCCCCAGCATTTT. This gives the protein CASMEGQPQHF.

The chain couples TRBV9 to TRBJ1-6; TRBD1 might be the D (5 bases). This CDR3 is built from 14 residues. V lost 4 bases and J lost 8, with 13 bases in between. CDR1 and CDR2 from the germline V gene are SGDLS and YYNGEE. The CDR3 DNA is TGTGCCAGCAGCAAAAATGGGGGGGATTCACCCCTCCACTTT. Translation gives CASSKNGGDSPLHF.

CDR3 nucleotides: TGTGCCAGCAGCCGGGATATCTCTGAGACCCAGTACTTC. Translation: CASSRDISETQYF. The rearrangement joins TRBV4-2 to TRBJ2-5; D is unclear. CDR3 length equals 13 residues. V lost 4 bases and J 5 bases, leaving 11 bases between the germline ends. CDR1 LGHNA and CDR2 YNFKEQ come from the germline V gene.

This sequence joins TRBV5-4 and TRBJ2-1; possible D gene TRBD2, 5 bases. The CDR3 covers 14 residues. The V gene's germline CDR1 is SGHNT and CDR2 YYREEE (reference sequence). V gave up 0 bases and J gave up 9 bases, with 13 bases separating them. As DNA, the CDR3 is TGTGCCAGCAGCTTGGTCGACCTAGCTGGTGAGCAGTTCTTC. Its translation is CASSLVDLAGEQFF.

The chain joins TRBV16 to TRBJ1-6; D is ambiguous. Germline V lookup: CDR1 KGHSY, CDR2 FQNENV. This CDR3 is 13 amino acids long. Trimming removed 4 bases at V and 7 bases at J, with 8 bases between. CDR3 in DNA: TGTGCCAGCAGCCCCCAGAACAATTCACCCCTCCACTTT. Encoded protein: CASSPQNNSPLHF.

J is TRBJ2-6 and V is TRBV5-1, with D possibly TRBD1 on 5 matching bases. V lost 0 bases and J lost 0, with 7 bases in between. Germline V CDR1 and CDR2: SGHRS, YFSETQ. The CDR3 has 16 residues. The DNA for the CDR3 is TGCGCCAGCAGCTTGGAGGGGTTCTCTGGGGCCAACGTCCTGACTTTC. Its protein product is CASSLEGFSGANVLTF.

Points on this clone: Different DNA sequences within this sample yield the same CDR3. The chain joins TRBV5-1 to TRBJ1-4, with a weak D call TRBD1 (5 bases). CDR1 and CDR2 (germline): SGHRS, YFSETQ. This CDR3 has 14 residues. V dropped 0 bases and J dropped 3 bases, with 6 bases sitting between them. The CDR3 nucleotides read TGCGCCAGCAGCTTGGGACAGTCTAATGAAAAACTGTTTTTT. Translated: CASSLGQSNEKLFF. The variable domain in full, with the rest retrieved from reference TRBV5-1 and TRBJ1-4, is KAGVTQTPRYLIKTRGQQVTLSCSPISGHRSVSWYQQTPGQGLQFLFEYFSETQRNKGNFPGRFSGRQFSNSRSEMNVSTLELGDSALYLCASSLGQSNEKLFFGSGTQLSVL.

The chain uses TRBV3-2 and TRBJ2-7; TRBD1 is the table's D call, not checked against the DNA. TRBV3-2 is listed as a pseudogene. This CDR3 has 9 amino acids. The CDR3 bases are TGTGCCAGCAGCCAAATCAAATACTTC. This codes for CASSQIKYF.

Comments on this clone: Within the sample, other DNA sequences also encode this same CDR3. The rearrangement links TRBV18 to TRBJ2-2; no clear D gene. This CDR3 has 14 residues. CDR1 is KGHSH, CDR2 LQKENI, per germline. V was clipped by 3 bases and J by 1 base, with 6 bases between them. The chain's CDR3 is CASSPAENTGELFF. The CDR3, as DNA: TGTGCCAGCTCACCCGCAGAGAACACCGGGGAGCTGTTTTTT. The whole variable domain, remainder taken from reference TRBV18 and TRBJ2-2, is NAGVMQNPRHLVRRRGQEARLRCSPMKGHSHVYWYRQLPEEGLKFMVYLQKENIIDESGMPKERFSAEFPKEGPSILRIQQVVRGDSAAYFCASSPAENTGELFFGEGSRLTVL.

A remark on this clone: Other nucleotide sequences from this sample produce the same CDR3. This rearrangement joins TRBV6-5 to TRBJ2-3; no clear D gene. Germline lookup yields CDR1 MNHEY and CDR2 SVGAGI. This CDR3 region has 13 residues. The V and J ends lost 6 bases and 4 bases respectively, with 11 bases between them. CDR3 residues: CASSRAGADTQYF. Here the CDR3 DNA reads TGTGCCAGCAGCCGCGCAGGAGCAGATACGCAGTATTTT.

Turning to this clone: This CDR3 is also generated by other DNA sequences in the sample. The chain employs TRBV5-1 and TRBJ1-3; TRBD1 aligns across 7 bases. CDR1 and CDR2 (germline): SGHRS, YFSETQ. This CDR3 has 15 amino acids. V gave up 0 bases and J gave up 3 bases; unmatched junction bases: 3. Here the CDR3 DNA reads TGCGCCAGCAGCTTGGGACAGGGCGGTGGAAACACCATATATTTT. Translated, it gives CASSLGQGGGNTIYF.

V gene TRBV5-1 combines with J gene TRBJ2-1, with 8 positions matching TRBD1. Germline V gene sequence: CDR1 SGHRS, CDR2 YFSETQ. This CDR3 spans 15 amino acids. V lost 0 bases to trimming and J lost 8 bases; unmatched junction nucleotides: 7. As DNA, the CDR3 is TGCGCCAGCAGCTTGGCAGGACAGGGTTGGGATGAGCAGTTCTTC. Encoded protein: CASSLAGQGWDEQFF.

V and J are TRBV4-3 and TRBJ2-2, with 7 bases fitting TRBD2. Losses at the gene ends were 0 bases for V and 6 bases for J; bases not matched to a gene: 10. Germline loops: CDR1 LGHNA, CDR2 YSLEER. The CDR3 consists of 17 residues. CDR3 sequence (DNA): TGCGCCAGCAGCCAAGAGATCGTGAATGCGGGAGCCGGGGAGCTGTTTTTT. Translating it yields CASSQEIVNAGAGELFF.

This clone was seen just once. This chain uses TRBV27 with TRBJ1-2; unclear D gene. This CDR3 is built from 13 residues. The germline CDR1 and CDR2 sequences are MNHEY and SMNVEV (reference sequence). V lost 5 bases and J lost 5, with 12 bases in between. CDR3 sequence reads: CASSPLNRYGYTF. The CDR3 DNA sequence: TGTGCCAGCAGTCCCCTCAACCGATATGGCTACACCTTC.

With respect to this clone: Other DNA sequences within the sample encode an identical CDR3. The rearrangement joins TRBV5-1 to TRBJ1-5, with D perhaps TRBD1 (6 bases). The V gene lost 2 bases and the J gene lost 0 bases, with 9 bases spanning the gap. The CDR3 is made up of 15 amino acids. Germline CDR1 is SGHRS and CDR2 is YFSETQ. CDR3 DNA: TGCGCCAGCAGCTTAACAGGGAATAGCAATCAGCCCCAGCATTTT. It translates to CASSLTGNSNQPQHF.

This clone was found a few times. J is TRBJ2-3 and V is TRBV6-5; 7 bases are shared with TRBD2. V trimming: 4 bases; J trimming: 0 bases; junction bases outside the gene matches: 7. The length of the CDR3 is 16 residues. Germline values: CDR1 MNHEY, CDR2 SVGAGI. As DNA, the CDR3 is TGTGCCAGCAGTTCCCCTAGCGGTTCTAGCACAGATACGCAGTATTTT. The encoded protein is CASSSPSGSSTDTQYF.

Notes on this clone: Other nucleotide sequences from this sample produce the same CDR3. V and J are TRBV30 and TRBJ2-3, with 12 bases lining up with TRBD2. The V and J ends lost 0 bases and 2 bases, in that order; junction bases with no gene match: 6. This CDR3 is built from 17 residues. CDR1 is GTSNPN and CDR2 is SVGIG in the germline V gene (reference sequence). The CDR3 DNA sequence: TGTGCCTGGAGTGTAACCCGGACTAGCGGGAACACAGATACGCAGTATTTT. It is translated as CAWSVTRTSGNTDTQYF.

The chain links TRBV7-2 to TRBJ1-5; 8 nucleotides line up with TRBD1. Germline CDR1 SGHTA, CDR2 FQGNSA. Trimming took 1 base from V and 11 from J; bases not matched to a gene: 10. The CDR3 is 15 residues long. CDR3 sequence reads: CASSLVAGGIETQHF. CDR3 DNA: TGTGCCAGCAGCTTAGTTGCAGGGGGCATCGAAACCCAGCATTTT.

This clone was counted once. This rearrangement joins TRBV11-2 to TRBJ2-7; 9 nucleotides match TRBD2. The CDR3 is made up of 15 amino acids. Losses at the gene ends were 4 bases for V and 1 base for J; bases not matched to a gene: 5. Germline V gives CDR1 SGHAT, CDR2 FQNNGV. CDR3 sequence reads: CASSSIAGVSYEQYF. The CDR3 nucleotides read TGTGCCAGCAGCTCGATAGCGGGAGTTTCCTACGAGCAGTACTTC.

The chain joins TRBV11-2 to TRBJ2-5; 8 positions match TRBD2. CDR3 length: 14 amino acids. Germline V gene sequence: CDR1 SGHAT, CDR2 FQNNGV. V gave up 5 bases and J gave up 1 base; unmatched junction bases: 3. DNA for the CDR3: TGTGCCAGCAGCCTGCTAGCGGGCCAAGAGACCCAGTACTTC. It codes for CASSLLAGQETQYF.